These T cell receptor beta chains were read from a single sample in a study of cytomegalovirus exposure and HLA in healthy donors. Sequenced by immunoSEQ multiplex PCR; TCRdb stores in-frame clones only, minus some. The repertoire holds roughly 120,000 clones, with 80% as singletons. The source material was PBMCs. The receptors stem from a female donor in good health and CMV-seropositive. Each CDR3 is given with its conserved first and last residue. A D gene is named only where the DNA matches it firmly. Where a row states a size, it is once, few, many or the class of an expanded clone; other rows omit it.

J: TRBJ1-5; V: TRBV28; D: TRBD1; size: once; CDR3: CASSLRDREYQPQHF; DNA: TGTGCCAGCAGTCTCCGGGACAGGGAGTATCAGCCCCAGCATTTT
J: TRBJ2-7; V: TRBV4-2; D: .; size: few; CDR3: CASSQDRSSYEQYF; DNA: TGTGCCAGCAGCCAAGATCGCAGCTCCTACGAGCAGTACTTC
J: TRBJ1-4; V: TRBV30; D: .; size: few; CDR3: CAWSVLPGDEKLFF; DNA: TGTGCCTGGAGTGTACTACCAGGGGATGAAAAACTGTTTTTT
J: TRBJ1-2; V: TRBV18; D: TRBD1; size: .; CDR3: CASSQGTGSGVNYGYTF; DNA: TGTGCCAGCTCCCAAGGGACAGGGAGTGGAGTTAACTATGGCTACACCTTC
J: TRBJ1-1; V: TRBV18; D: TRBD1; size: .; CDR3: CASSRDRGSGSTEAFF; DNA: TGTGCCAGCTCACGCGACAGGGGATCGGGGAGCACTGAAGCTTTCTTT
J: TRBJ1-2; V: TRBV4-1; D: .; size: .; CDR3: CASSQSIGGAYGYTF; DNA: TGCGCCAGCAGCCAGTCAATAGGGGGGGCCTATGGCTACACCTTC
J: TRBJ2-1; V: TRBV7-9; D: .; size: .; CDR3: CASNTGLAYNEQFF; DNA: TGTGCCAGCAACACAGGGCTTGCCTACAATGAGCAGTTCTTC
J: TRBJ1-5; V: TRBV2; D: TRBD1; size: few; CDR3: CASSEGGQGHYQPQHF; DNA: TGTGCCAGCAGTGAAGGGGGACAGGGTCACTATCAGCCCCAGCATTTT
J: TRBJ1-2; V: TRBV6-1; D: TRBD1; size: .; CDR3: CASTRTGVNYGYTF; DNA: TGTGCCAGCACAAGGACAGGGGTGAACTATGGCTACACCTTC
J: TRBJ1-4; V: TRBV19; D: TRBD1; size: .; CDR3: CASSPRDRVAEKLFF; DNA: TGTGCCAGTAGTCCAAGGGACAGGGTGGCCGAAAAACTGTTTTTT
J: TRBJ2-1; V: TRBV27; D: .; size: .; CDR3: CASSLTAFPSSYNEQFF; DNA: TGTGCCAGCAGTTTAACGGCGTTTCCTAGCTCCTACAATGAGCAGTTCTTC
J: TRBJ2-2; V: TRBV28; D: .; size: .; CDR3: CASSLGTPNTGELFF; DNA: TGTGCCAGCAGCCTAGGGACACCTAACACCGGGGAGCTGTTTTTT
J: TRBJ2-7; V: TRBV7-9; D: .; size: .; CDR3: CASSTDVYEQYF; DNA: TGTGCCAGCAGCACAGATGTTTACGAGCAGTACTTC
J: TRBJ2-2; V: TRBV18; D: TRBD2; size: .; CDR3: CASSPLGGSNTGELFF; DNA: TGTGCCAGCTCACCACTCGGGGGGAGTAACACCGGGGAGCTGTTTTTT
J: TRBJ1-2; V: TRBV7-3; D: TRBD1; size: .; CDR3: CASSRGQGSGYTF; DNA: TGTGCCAGCAGCCGGGGACAGGGGTCTGGCTACACCTTC
J: TRBJ2-7; V: TRBV5-5; D: .; size: few; CDR3: CASSLQGGEQYF; DNA: TGTGCCAGCAGCTTGCAGGGCGGCGAGCAGTACTTC
J: TRBJ2-5; V: TRBV28; D: TRBD1; size: .; CDR3: CASSPTGGVQETQYF; DNA: TGTGCCAGCAGTCCGACAGGGGGGGTCCAAGAGACCCAGTACTTC
J: TRBJ1-5; V: TRBV19; D: TRBD1; size: .; CDR3: CASSTPGQGKHQPQHF; DNA: TGTGCCAGTAGTACCCCCGGACAGGGAAAGCATCAGCCCCAGCATTTT
J: TRBJ1-2; V: TRBV9; D: TRBD1; size: .; CDR3: CASSGQGAYGYTF; DNA: TGTGCCAGCAGCGGGCAGGGGGCCTATGGCTACACCTTC
J: TRBJ2-1; V: TRBV6-5; D: TRBD1; size: .; CDR3: CASSPWTGGVSEQFF; DNA: TGTGCCAGCAGTCCATGGACAGGGGGCGTTAGTGAGCAGTTCTTC
J: TRBJ2-5; V: TRBV2; D: TRBD2; size: .; CDR3: CASWYGGASETQYF; DNA: TGTGCCAGCTGGTACGGGGGGGCGTCAGAGACCCAGTACTTC
J: TRBJ2-2; V: TRBV28; D: .; size: .; CDR3: CASTQGQGTYTGELFF; DNA: TGTGCCAGCACCCAAGGTCAGGGGACGTACACCGGGGAGCTGTTTTTT
J: TRBJ2-2; V: TRBV19; D: .; size: .; CDR3: CARARAGKTGELFF; DNA: TGTGCCCGGGCCAGGGCAGGAAAAACCGGGGAGCTGTTTTTT
J: TRBJ2-3; V: TRBV5-1; D: TRBD2; size: .; CDR3: CASSLGLAGGLGTDTQYF; DNA: TGCGCCAGCAGCTTGGGACTAGCGGGGGGATTAGGCACAGATACGCAGTATTTT
J: TRBJ1-4; V: TRBV30; D: .; size: .; CDR3: CAWAGTTGEKLFF; DNA: TGTGCCTGGGCGGGGACTACGGGGGAAAAACTGTTTTTT
J: TRBJ1-6; V: TRBV7-2; D: .; size: .; CDR3: CASSLRMTVADSPLHF; DNA: TGTGCCAGCAGCTTACGGATGACAGTGGCAGATTCACCCCTCCACTTT
J: TRBJ2-3; V: TRBV28; D: TRBD1; size: few; CDR3: CASSPINRGGTDTQYF; DNA: TGTGCCAGCAGCCCGATAAACAGGGGAGGCACAGATACGCAGTATTTT
J: TRBJ1-4; V: TRBV9; D: .; size: .; CDR3: CASSPRVANEKLFF; DNA: TGTGCCAGCAGCCCCCGGGTGGCTAATGAAAAACTGTTTTTT
J: TRBJ2-7; V: TRBV12-5; D: .; size: .; CDR3: CASGLSTGTYEQYF; DNA: TGTGCTAGTGGTTTGAGTACAGGAACCTACGAGCAGTACTTC
J: TRBJ2-1; V: TRBV7-9; D: TRBD2; size: .; CDR3: CASSLKVSGGNYEQFF; DNA: TGTGCCAGCAGCTTAAAAGTTAGCGGGGGGAATTATGAGCAGTTCTTC
J: TRBJ2-4; V: TRBV28; D: TRBD1; size: .; CDR3: CASSSGTALAKNIQYF; DNA: TGTGCCAGCAGTTCCGGGACAGCCTTAGCCAAAAACATTCAGTACTTC
J: TRBJ2-3; V: TRBV5-1; D: TRBD2; size: .; CDR3: CASSLILAGGTDTQYF; DNA: TGCGCCAGCAGCTTGATTCTAGCGGGGGGCACAGATACGCAGTATTTT
J: TRBJ2-7; V: TRBV19; D: .; size: once; CDR3: CASSLVGVTYEQYF; DNA: TGTGCCAGTAGTTTGGTGGGCGTAACCTACGAGCAGTACTTC
J: TRBJ2-3; V: TRBV5-1; D: .; size: .; CDR3: CASSLYGGSSTDTQYF; DNA: TGCGCCAGCAGCTTGTATGGCGGGTCTAGCACAGATACGCAGTATTTT
J: TRBJ1-5; V: TRBV5-1; D: .; size: once; CDR3: CASSWGPQGFDQPQHF; DNA: TGCGCCAGCAGCTGGGGCCCCCAGGGATTTGATCAGCCCCAGCATTTT
J: TRBJ1-2; V: TRBV27; D: .; size: few; CDR3: CASSSGRSLILIF; DNA: TGTGCCAGCAGTTCTGGCAGGTCCCTTATCTTGATTTTC
J: TRBJ1-5; V: TRBV5-4; D: TRBD1; size: once; CDR3: CASSLDRGQPQHF; DNA: TGTGCCAGCAGCTTGGACAGGGGACAGCCCCAGCATTTT
J: TRBJ2-7; V: TRBV5-4; D: TRBD1; size: .; CDR3: CASSLGQGVIYEQYF; DNA: TGTGCCAGCAGCTTAGGACAGGGCGTTATCTACGAGCAGTACTTC
J: TRBJ1-1; V: TRBV10-3; D: .; size: .; CDR3: CAISESRGSTEAFF; DNA: TGTGCCATCAGTGAGTCGCGGGGGTCCACTGAAGCTTTCTTT
J: TRBJ1-4; V: TRBV15; D: .; size: .; CDR3: CATSPTGTGRDEKLFF; DNA: TGTGCCACCAGCCCGACCGGAACAGGGCGAGATGAAAAACTGTTTTTT
J: TRBJ1-2; V: TRBV28; D: .; size: .; CDR3: CASSLSGGLGGYTF; DNA: TGTGCCAGCAGTCTCAGCGGGGGGTTGGGAGGCTACACCTTC
J: TRBJ2-1; V: TRBV2; D: .; size: .; CDR3: CASNAGPYNEQFF; DNA: TGTGCCAGCAATGCAGGTCCCTACAATGAGCAGTTCTTC
J: TRBJ1-2; V: TRBV4-1; D: .; size: .; CDR3: CASSQEGGPYGYTF; DNA: TGCGCCAGCAGCCAAGAAGGGGGTCCCTATGGCTACACCTTC
J: TRBJ2-1; V: TRBV5-1; D: TRBD2; size: few; CDR3: CASSSSSGGTYNEQFF; DNA: TGCGCCAGCAGCTCCTCTAGCGGGGGGACTTACAATGAGCAGTTCTTC
J: TRBJ1-1; V: TRBV19; D: TRBD1; size: .; CDR3: CASRGTGAAFF; DNA: TGTGCCAGTAGGGGGACAGGGGCAGCTTTCTTT
J: TRBJ2-7; V: TRBV7-6; D: .; size: .; CDR3: CASSPKQGGLAGYEQYF; DNA: TGTGCCAGCAGTCCAAAACAGGGGGGGCTAGCGGGGTACGAGCAGTACTTC
J: TRBJ1-3; V: TRBV7-9; D: .; size: .; CDR3: CASINGGGASLGNTIYF; DNA: TGTGCCAGCATAAACGGGGGGGGCGCTTCCCTCGGGAACACCATATATTTT
J: TRBJ2-2; V: TRBV19; D: .; size: .; CDR3: CASSISVNTGELFF; DNA: TGTGCCAGTAGTATTTCGGTTAACACCGGGGAGCTGTTTTTT
J: TRBJ1-1; V: TRBV2; D: .; size: .; CDR3: CASTQGKGAAFF; DNA: TGTGCCAGCACTCAGGGGAAGGGCGCAGCTTTCTTT
J: TRBJ1-5; V: TRBV28; D: TRBD1; size: once; CDR3: CAIPDRAGNQPQHF; DNA: TGTGCCATCCCGGACAGGGCGGGCAATCAGCCCCAGCATTTT
J: TRBJ2-2; V: TRBV15; D: .; size: .; CDR3: CATSRDRGGTGELFF; DNA: TGTGCCACCAGCAGAGATAGGGGGGGCACCGGGGAGCTGTTTTTT
J: TRBJ2-5; V: TRBV10-3; D: TRBD1; size: .; CDR3: CAIRTGGGETQYF; DNA: TGTGCCATCAGAACAGGGGGCGGGGAGACCCAGTACTTC